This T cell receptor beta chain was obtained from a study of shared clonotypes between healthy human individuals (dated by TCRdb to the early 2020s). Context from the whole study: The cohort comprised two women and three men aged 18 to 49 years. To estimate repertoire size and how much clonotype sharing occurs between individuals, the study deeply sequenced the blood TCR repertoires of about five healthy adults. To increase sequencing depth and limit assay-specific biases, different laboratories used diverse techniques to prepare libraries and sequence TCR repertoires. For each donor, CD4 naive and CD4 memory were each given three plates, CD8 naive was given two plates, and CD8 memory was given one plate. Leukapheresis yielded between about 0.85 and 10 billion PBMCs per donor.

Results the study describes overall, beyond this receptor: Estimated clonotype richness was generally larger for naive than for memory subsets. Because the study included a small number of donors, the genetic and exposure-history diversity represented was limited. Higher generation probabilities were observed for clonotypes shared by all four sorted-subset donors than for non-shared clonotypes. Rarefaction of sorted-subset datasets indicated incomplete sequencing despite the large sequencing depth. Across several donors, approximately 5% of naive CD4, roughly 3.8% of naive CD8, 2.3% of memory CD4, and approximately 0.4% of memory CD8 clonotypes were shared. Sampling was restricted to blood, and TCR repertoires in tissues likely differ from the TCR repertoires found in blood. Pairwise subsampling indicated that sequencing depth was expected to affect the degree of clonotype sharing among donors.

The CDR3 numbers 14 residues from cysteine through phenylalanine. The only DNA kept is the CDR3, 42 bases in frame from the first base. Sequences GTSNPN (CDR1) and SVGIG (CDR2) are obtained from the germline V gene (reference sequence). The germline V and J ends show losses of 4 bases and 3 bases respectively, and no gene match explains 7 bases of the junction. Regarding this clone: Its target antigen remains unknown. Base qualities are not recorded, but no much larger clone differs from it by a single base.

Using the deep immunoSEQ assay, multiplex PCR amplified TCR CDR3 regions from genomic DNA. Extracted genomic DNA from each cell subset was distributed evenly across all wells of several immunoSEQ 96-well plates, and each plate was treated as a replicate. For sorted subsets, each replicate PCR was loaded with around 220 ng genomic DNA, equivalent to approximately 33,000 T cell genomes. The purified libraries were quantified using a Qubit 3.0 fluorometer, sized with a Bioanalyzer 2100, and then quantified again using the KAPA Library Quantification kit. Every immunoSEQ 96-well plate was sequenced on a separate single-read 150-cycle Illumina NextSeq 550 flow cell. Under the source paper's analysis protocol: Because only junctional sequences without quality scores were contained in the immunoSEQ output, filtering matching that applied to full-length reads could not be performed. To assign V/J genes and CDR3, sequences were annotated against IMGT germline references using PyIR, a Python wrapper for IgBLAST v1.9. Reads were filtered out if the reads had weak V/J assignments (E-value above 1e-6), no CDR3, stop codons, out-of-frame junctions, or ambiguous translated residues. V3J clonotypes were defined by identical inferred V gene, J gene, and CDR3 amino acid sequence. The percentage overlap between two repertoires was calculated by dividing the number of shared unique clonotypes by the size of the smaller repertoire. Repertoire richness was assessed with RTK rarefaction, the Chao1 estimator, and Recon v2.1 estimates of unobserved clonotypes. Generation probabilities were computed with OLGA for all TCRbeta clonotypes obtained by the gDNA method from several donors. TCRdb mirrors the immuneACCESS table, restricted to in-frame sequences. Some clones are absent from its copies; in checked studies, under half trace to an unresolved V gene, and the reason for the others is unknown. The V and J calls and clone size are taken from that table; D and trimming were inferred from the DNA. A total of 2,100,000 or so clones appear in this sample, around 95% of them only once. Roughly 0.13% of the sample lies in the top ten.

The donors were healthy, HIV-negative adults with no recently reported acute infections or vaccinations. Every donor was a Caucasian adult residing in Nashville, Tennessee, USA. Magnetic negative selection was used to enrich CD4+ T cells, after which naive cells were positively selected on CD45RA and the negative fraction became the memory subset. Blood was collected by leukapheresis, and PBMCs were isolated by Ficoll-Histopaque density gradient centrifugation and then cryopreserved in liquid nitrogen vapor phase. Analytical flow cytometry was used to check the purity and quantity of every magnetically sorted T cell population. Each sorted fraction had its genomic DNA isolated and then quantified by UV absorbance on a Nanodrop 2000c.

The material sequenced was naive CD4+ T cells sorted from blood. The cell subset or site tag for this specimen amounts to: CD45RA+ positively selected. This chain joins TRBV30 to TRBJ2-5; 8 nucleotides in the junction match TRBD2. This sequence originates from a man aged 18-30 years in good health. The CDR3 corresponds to CAWNSGVGKETQYF. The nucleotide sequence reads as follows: TGTGCCTGGAATAGCGGGGTAGGGAAAGAGACCCAGTACTTC.